The 22 T cell receptor beta chains below all came from one sample that was sequenced in a study of T cell repertoires in cytomegalovirus infection. TCRdb passed the reads through MiXCR, listing each CDR3 protein once. The repertoire has 750,000 to 950,000 distinct CDR3 sequences, around 29% of them found once; the top ten carry less than 15%. Their antigens remain unidentified. The sample was cultured CD8+ T cells from PBMCs, taken from culture after CMV antigen stimulation. These receptors were obtained from a human donor in good health (CMV status not recorded). Some clones in this sample may be carry-over from other donors' samples.

This clonotype was seen a few times. This chain uses TRBV4-2 with TRBJ2-7, with D tentatively TRBD2 (5 bases). The CDR3 totals 16 residues. V lost 3 bases and J lost 0, with 15 bases in between. Germline CDR1 LGHNA, CDR2 YNFKEQ. The CDR3 DNA sequence: TGTGCCAGCAGCCACGGGCCAACGGGGAGCTCCTACGAGCAGTACTTC. This sequence encodes CASSHGPTGSSYEQYF.

In this sample, this clonotype turned up a few times. The rearrangement links TRBV7-8 to TRBJ2-5; D may be TRBD1 (6 bases). Germline V CDR1 and CDR2: SGHVS, FQNEAQ. This CDR3 comprises 15 residues. V gave up 5 bases and J gave up 0 bases, with 13 bases separating them. The CDR3 coding sequence is TGTGCCAGCAGCCCTCGGACAGCCGACCAAGAGACCCAGTACTTC. Its protein product is CASSPRTADQETQYF.

The chain combines TRBV6-2 or TRBV6-3 with TRBJ1-2, with D possibly TRBD1 on 5 matching bases. The CDR3 totals 14 residues. The germline V and J ends were trimmed by 2 bases and 2 bases, with 9 bases remaining between them. Germline lookup yields CDR1 MNHEY and CDR2 SVGEGT. The CDR3 sequence is CASSYIGANYGYTF. CDR3 DNA sequence: TGTGCCAGCAGTTACATCGGGGCAAACTATGGCTACACCTTC.

This clonotype was detected a few times. This chain uses TRBV7-6 with TRBJ2-3; D unclear. The CDR3 spans 15 residues. Per the germline V gene, CDR1 is SGHVS and CDR2 is FNYEAQ. V lost 1 base and J lost 4, with 12 bases in between. Written as DNA, the CDR3 is TGTGCCAGCAGCTTAGTTTTAGGGCACCCAGATACGCAGTATTTT. The encoded protein is CASSLVLGHPDTQYF. The full variable domain, with the rest looked up from reference TRBV7-6 and TRBJ2-3, is GAGVSQSPRYKVTKRGQDVALRCDPISGHVSLYWYRQALGQGPEFLTYFNYEAQQDKSGLPNDRFSAERPEGSISTLTIQRTEQRDSAMYRCASSLVLGHPDTQYFGPGTRLTVL.

This clonotype was counted between two and nine times. V and J are TRBV12-3 or TRBV12-4 and TRBJ2-2; no clear D gene. There are 14 residues in the CDR3. V was trimmed by 2 bases and J by 0 bases, leaving 4 bases between them. In nucleotides, the CDR3 is TGTGCCAGCAGTTTATTAACGAACACCGGGGAGCTGTTTTTT. Translating it yields CASSLLTNTGELFF.

This chain uses TRBV27 with TRBJ2-1; possibly TRBD2 for D (6 bases). The CDR3 runs 14 residues. Germline-derived CDR1 and CDR2 are MNHEY and SMNVEV (reference sequence). V dropped 4 bases and J dropped 5 bases, with 12 bases sitting between them. The CDR3 DNA reads TGTGCCAGCAGTTATGAGCGGGTAGACAATGAGCAGTTCTTC. Amino acids: CASSYERVDNEQFF.

The chain has TRBV7-3 and TRBJ2-2; possibly TRBD2 for D (7 bases). The CDR3 has 15 amino acids. CDR1 SGHTA and CDR2 FQGTGA come from the germline V gene. The ends were cut back, 1 base at V and 7 bases at J, with 13 bases in the middle. The CDR3 is CASSLSGGASGELFF. CDR3 nucleotides: TGTGCCAGCAGCTTAAGTGGGGGGGCCAGCGGGGAGCTGTTTTTT. The complete variable domain, with remaining parts taken from reference TRBV7-3 and TRBJ2-2, reads GAGVSQTPSNKVTEKGKYVELRCDPISGHTALYWYRQSLGQGPEFLIYFQGTGAADDSGLPNDRFFAVRPEGSVSTLKIQRTERGDSAVYLCASSLSGGASGELFFGEGSRLTVL.

This clonotype was detected a few times. The rearrangement links TRBV10-3 to TRBJ1-3; TRBD1 aligns across 7 bases. V shed 8 bases, J shed 4 bases, and the junction held 5 bases outside the gene matches. CDR3 length: 13 residues. Germline lookup yields CDR1 ENHRY and CDR2 SYGVKD. The CDR3 bases are TGTGCCATCCTGGAGGACAGGGGAAACACCATATATTTT. Translating gives CAILEDRGNTIYF.

In this sample, this clonotype turned up many times. The chain couples TRBV12-3 or TRBV12-4 to TRBJ2-5, with 12 bases that match TRBD2. Losses at the gene ends were 6 bases for V and 5 bases for J; bases not matched to a gene: 7. The CDR3 sequence is 15 residues long. The CDR3: CASRILAGGMETQYF. The CDR3 DNA reads TGTGCCAGCAGAATACTAGCGGGGGGTATGGAGACCCAGTACTTC.

This clonotype was observed a few times. The chain employs TRBV7-4 and TRBJ2-3; 7 positions match TRBD2. CDR3 length equals 17 residues. J gave up 0 bases and V 4 bases, and 10 bases lay outside the gene matches. Germline assignment: CDR1 SGHVT and CDR2 SQSDAQ. CDR3 amino acids: CASSSLAERGSTDTQYF. The CDR3 bases are TGTGCCAGCAGCTCTCTCGCGGAGCGGGGTAGCACAGATACGCAGTATTTT.

V is TRBV12-3 or TRBV12-4 and J is TRBJ1-1; D is unresolved. The CDR3 is made up of 14 amino acids. Trimming pared 1 base from V and 4 bases from J, leaving 10 bases between. As DNA, the CDR3 is TGTGCCAGCAGTTTAGGCAGTTTAGTCACTGAAGCTTTCTTT. Residues: CASSLGSLVTEAFF.

This chain links TRBV19 with TRBJ1-1; D uncertain. This CDR3 has 13 amino acids. Germline V gives CDR1 LNHDA, CDR2 SQIVND (reference sequence). With 6 bases removed from V and 2 bases from J, the gap between germline ends came to 10 bases. CDR3 loop: CASRVSFNTEAFF. The CDR3 DNA sequence: TGTGCCAGTAGGGTGAGCTTCAACACTGAAGCTTTCTTT.

The rearrangement links TRBV4-1 to TRBJ1-5; D is perhaps TRBD1 (5 bases). The CDR3 length is 15 residues. Germline V lookup: CDR1 MGHRA, CDR2 YSYEKL. The V end lost 4 bases, the J end lost 5 bases, and 15 bases lay between the germline ends. As DNA, the CDR3 is TGCGCCAGCAGCCCCTCATGGGGCCTGGATCAGCCCCAGCATTTT. Its translation is CASSPSWGLDQPQHF.

This clonotype was observed a few times. This sequence joins TRBV27 and TRBJ2-7, with D tentatively TRBD2 (6 bases). The CDR3 runs 16 residues. Germline V gives CDR1 MNHEY, CDR2 SMNVEV (reference sequence). Trimming cost V 5 bases and J 2 bases, with 19 bases left between them. In DNA, the CDR3 is TGTGCCAGCAGTCAAGGAGCGGGCTTTTTTACCTACGAGCAGTACTTC. Translated: CASSQGAGFFTYEQYF.

J is TRBJ1-5 and V is TRBV6-6; D remains ambiguous. This CDR3 has 15 residues. V was trimmed by 0 bases and J by 8 bases, leaving 14 bases between them. Germline V gives CDR1 MNHNY, CDR2 SVGAGI (reference sequence). In DNA, the CDR3 is TGTGCCAGCAGTTACTCGAAACAGCTATATGAGCCCCAGCATTTT. Translation: CASSYSKQLYEPQHF.

The chain is built from TRBV6-6 and TRBJ1-1; D might be TRBD1 (6 bases). This CDR3 is 14 amino acids long. Trimming shortened V by 8 bases and J by 4 bases, and 17 bases separated the two germline ends. Germline V lookup: CDR1 MNHNY, CDR2 SVGAGI (reference sequence). CDR3 region: CASGRPGEGTEAFF. The CDR3 DNA sequence: TGTGCCAGCGGCCGTCCAGGGGAAGGCACTGAAGCTTTCTTT.

The J gene is TRBJ2-5, the V gene TRBV28; tentative D call: TRBD1 (5 bases). The CDR3 runs to 14 residues. The germline V gene has CDR1 MDHEN and CDR2 SYDVKM. Deletions cut 5 bases from V and 4 bases from J, with 14 bases between. CDR3 amino acids: CASSLGHPGETQYF. The CDR3 DNA follows: TGTGCCAGCAGTCTTGGACACCCAGGAGAGACCCAGTACTTC.

The sample holds many counts of this clonotype. The V call is TRBV7-8, the J call TRBJ1-2; 8 bases are shared with TRBD1. The CDR3 extends over 14 amino acids. J lost 4 bases, V lost 5 bases, and 6 bases had no gene match. CDR1 and CDR2 from the germline V gene are SGHVS and FQNEAQ. CDR3 sequence: CASSPGGTGYGYTF. In nucleotides, the CDR3 is TGTGCCAGCAGCCCAGGAGGGACAGGCTATGGCTACACCTTC. Full variable domain (missing parts from reference TRBV7-8 and TRBJ1-2): GAGVSQSPRYKVAKRGQDVALRCDPISGHVSLFWYQQALGQGPEFLTYFQNEAQLDKSGLPSDRFFAERPEGSVSTLKIQRTQQEDSAVYLCASSPGGTGYGYTFGSGTRLTVV.

In DNA, the CDR3 is TGTGCCAGTAGCGAGAGGCCCGGAAACTATGGCTACACCTTC. Its translation: CASSERPGNYGYTF. The chain employs TRBV19 and TRBJ1-2; D gene ambiguous. The CDR3 loop spans 14 amino acids. Germline CDR1 reads LNHDA; CDR2 reads SQIVND (reference sequence). V was trimmed by 6 bases and J by 2 bases, leaving 13 bases between them.

This clonotype was recorded many times. The rearrangement joins TRBV7-9 to TRBJ2-5; D is unclear. V was cut by 0 bases and J by 0 bases, with 2 bases left in between. CDR3 length equals 13 residues. Germline-derived CDR1 and CDR2 are SEHNR and FQNEAQ (reference sequence). CDR3 protein: CASSLAYQETQYF. Here the CDR3 DNA reads TGTGCCAGCAGCTTAGCATACCAAGAGACCCAGTACTTC.

This rearrangement joins TRBV11-2 to TRBJ2-7; maybe TRBD1 (5 bases). Trimming removed 5 bases at V and 4 bases at J, with 9 bases between. The CDR3 runs to 12 residues. Germline lookup yields CDR1 SGHAT and CDR2 FQNNGV. The CDR3 DNA reads as TGTGCCAGCAGCGAACAGGTTTACGAGCAGTACTTC. Translation gives CASSEQVYEQYF.

This clonotype has ten or more counts. The CDR3 here is CASSPDPYAGIIQYF. The CDR3 DNA reads as TGTGCCAGCAGTCCCGACCCCTACGCAGGGATCATTCAGTACTTC. The rearrangement joins TRBV12-3 or TRBV12-4 to TRBJ2-4; tentatively, D is TRBD1 (5 bases). The CDR3 contains 15 residues. V was clipped by 5 bases and J by 9 bases, with 20 bases between them.